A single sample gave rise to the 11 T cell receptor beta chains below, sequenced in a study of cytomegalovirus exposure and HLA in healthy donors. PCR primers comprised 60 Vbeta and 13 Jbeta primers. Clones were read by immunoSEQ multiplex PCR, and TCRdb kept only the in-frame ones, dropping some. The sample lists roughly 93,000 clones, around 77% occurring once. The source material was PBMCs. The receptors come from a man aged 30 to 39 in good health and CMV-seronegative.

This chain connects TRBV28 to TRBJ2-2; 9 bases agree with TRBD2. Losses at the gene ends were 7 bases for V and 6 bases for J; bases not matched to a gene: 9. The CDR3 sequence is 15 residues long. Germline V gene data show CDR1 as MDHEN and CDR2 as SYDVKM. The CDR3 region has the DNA TGTGCCAGCACCAATAGCGGGGGCGGAGCCGGGGAGCTGTTTTTT. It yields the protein CASTNSGGGAGELFF.

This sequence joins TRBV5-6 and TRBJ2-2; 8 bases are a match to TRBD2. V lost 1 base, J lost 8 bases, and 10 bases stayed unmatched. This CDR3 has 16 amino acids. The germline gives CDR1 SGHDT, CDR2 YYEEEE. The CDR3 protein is CASSLKPSGRMGELFF. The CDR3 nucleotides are TGTGCCAGCAGCTTGAAGCCCAGCGGGAGAATGGGGGAGCTGTTTTTT.

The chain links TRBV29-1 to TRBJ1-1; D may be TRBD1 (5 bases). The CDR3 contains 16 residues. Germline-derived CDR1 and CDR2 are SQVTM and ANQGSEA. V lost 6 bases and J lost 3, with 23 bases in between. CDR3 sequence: CSVRSGGGVGDTEAFF. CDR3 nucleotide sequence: TGCAGCGTCCGTTCGGGAGGAGGGGTTGGTGACACTGAAGCTTTCTTT.

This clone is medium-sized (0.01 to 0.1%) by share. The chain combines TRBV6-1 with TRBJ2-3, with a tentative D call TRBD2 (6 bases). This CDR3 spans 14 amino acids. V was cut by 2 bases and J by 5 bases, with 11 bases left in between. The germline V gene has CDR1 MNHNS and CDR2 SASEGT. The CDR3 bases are TGTGCCAGCAGTGAATCGGTGCGGGGAGATACGCAGTATTTT. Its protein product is CASSESVRGDTQYF.

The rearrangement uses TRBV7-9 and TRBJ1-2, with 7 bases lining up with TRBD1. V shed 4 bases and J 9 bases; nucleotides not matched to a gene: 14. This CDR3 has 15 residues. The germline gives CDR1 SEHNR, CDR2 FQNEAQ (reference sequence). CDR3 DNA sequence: TGTGCCAGCAGCTCCCAGCGGCGGGACAGTTCCAGCTACACCTTC. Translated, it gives CASSSQRRDSSSYTF.

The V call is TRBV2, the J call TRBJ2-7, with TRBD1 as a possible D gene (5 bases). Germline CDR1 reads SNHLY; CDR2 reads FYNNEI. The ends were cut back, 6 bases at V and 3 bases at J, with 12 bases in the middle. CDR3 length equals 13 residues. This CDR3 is CASSRTLLYEQYF. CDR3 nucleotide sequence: TGTGCCAGCAGCCGGACACTCCTCTACGAGCAGTACTTC.

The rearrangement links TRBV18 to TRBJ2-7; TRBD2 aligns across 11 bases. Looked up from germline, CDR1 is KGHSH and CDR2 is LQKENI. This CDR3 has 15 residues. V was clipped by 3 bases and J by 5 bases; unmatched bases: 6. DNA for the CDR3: TGTGCCAGCTCACCGGCTAGCGGGGGGATGAACGAGCAGTACTTC. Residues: CASSPASGGMNEQYF.

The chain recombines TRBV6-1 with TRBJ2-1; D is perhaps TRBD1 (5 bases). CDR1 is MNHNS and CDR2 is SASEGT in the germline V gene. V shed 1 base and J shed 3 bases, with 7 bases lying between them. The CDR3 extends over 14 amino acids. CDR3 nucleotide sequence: TGTGCCAGCAGTGAAGAGACAGTCTACAATGAGCAGTTCTTC. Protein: CASSEETVYNEQFF.

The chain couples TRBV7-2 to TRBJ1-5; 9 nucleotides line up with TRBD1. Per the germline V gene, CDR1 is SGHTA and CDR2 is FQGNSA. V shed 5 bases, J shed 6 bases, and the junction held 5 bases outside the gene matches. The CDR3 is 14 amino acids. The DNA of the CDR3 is TGTGCCAGCAGCCCCGGGACAGGGCTTCAGCCCCAGCATTTT. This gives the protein CASSPGTGLQPQHF.

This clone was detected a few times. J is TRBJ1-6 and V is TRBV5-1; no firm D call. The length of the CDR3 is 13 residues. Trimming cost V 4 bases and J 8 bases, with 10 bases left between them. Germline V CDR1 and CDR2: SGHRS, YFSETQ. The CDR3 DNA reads TGCGCCAGCAGCAAACTAAGATATTCACCCCTCCACTTT. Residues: CASSKLRYSPLHF.

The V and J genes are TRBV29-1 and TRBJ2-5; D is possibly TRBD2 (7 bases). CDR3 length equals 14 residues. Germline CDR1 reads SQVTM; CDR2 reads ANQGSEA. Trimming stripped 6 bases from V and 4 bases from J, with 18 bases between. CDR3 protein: CSVTRGALGETQYF. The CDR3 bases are TGCAGCGTCACCCGGGGGGCCCTGGGAGAGACCCAGTACTTC.